Below, 6 T cell receptor beta chains from the same sample are listed, as sequenced in a study of regulatory T cells in long-lasting Graves disease. The time point here: newly diagnosed GD, antithyroid drugs for less than 3 months. PBMC RNA was the source of the TCR library. Library construction for TCR beta used iRepertoire HTBI primers and Arm-PCR of CDR3 regions. TCRdb reprocessed the multiplex PCR reads with MiXCR, giving one entry per CDR3 protein. The sample has 540,000 or so distinct CDR3 sequences, approximately 13% seen once; the top ten hold roughly 10%. The data also belong to a second study, concerning T cells in Graves' hyperthyroidism and ophthalmopathy.

The specimen comprised peripheral blood mononuclear cells (PBMCs), sampled at new diagnosis, from a patient treated with antithyroid drugs. The receptors were sampled from a man between 25 and 39 years old with Graves disease.

Details on this clonotype: This may be a read error, as it is one base from a much larger clone. The chain is built from TRBV3-1 and TRBJ2-4, with 9 bases lining up with TRBD1. CDR1 is LGHDT, CDR2 YNNKEL, per germline (reference sequence). V lost 5 bases to trimming and J lost 11 bases; unmatched junction nucleotides: 7. This CDR3 contains 13 residues. CDR3 sequence: CASSDGQGTFQYF. CDR3 sequence (DNA): TGTGCCAGCAGCGATGGACAGGGGACATTTCAGTACTTC.

This clonotype came up many times. This chain uses TRBV27 with TRBJ2-6, with D perhaps matching TRBD2 (7 bases). V lost 6 bases, J lost 2 bases, and 11 bases lay in between. The germline CDR1 and CDR2 sequences are MNHEY and SMNVEV (reference sequence). The CDR3 contains 15 residues. CDR3 sequence reads: CASRGGEAGANVLTF. CDR3 sequence (DNA): TGTGCCAGCAGAGGGGGGGAGGCTGGGGCCAACGTCCTGACTTTC.

Only a few counts were recorded for this clonotype. This chain joins TRBV10-2 and TRBJ2-2; D is possibly TRBD1 (5 bases). Germline V gene sequence: CDR1 WSHSY, CDR2 SAAADI. The CDR3 sequence is 14 residues long. Trimming cost V 4 bases and J 1 base, with 7 bases left between them. The CDR3 reads CASSVQGNTGELFF. In DNA, the CDR3 is TGCGCCAGCAGTGTTCAGGGGAACACCGGGGAGCTGTTTTTT.

V is TRBV24-1 and J is TRBJ2-3, with 10 bases aligning to TRBD2. Germline trimming cut 4 bases from V and 1 base from J; bases unmatched to any gene: 7. Germline lookup yields CDR1 KGHDR and CDR2 SFDVKD. The CDR3 runs to 17 residues. The CDR3 reads CATSEFPGTSGTDTQYF. Here the CDR3 DNA reads TGTGCCACCAGTGAGTTTCCCGGGACTAGCGGCACAGATACGCAGTATTTT.

Ten or more counts support this clonotype. For the CDR3, the DNA is TGTGCCAGTGGTAGGAAGACTCTAAATCAGCCCCAGCATTTT. It specifies CASGRKTLNQPQHF. V usage is TRBV19 and J usage is TRBJ1-5; no firm D call. The CDR3 consists of 14 residues. Per germline, CDR1 LNHDA and CDR2 SQIVND (reference sequence). The V end lost 8 bases, the J end lost 4 bases, and 15 bases lay between the germline ends.

This clonotype showed up many times. CDR3 bases: TGCGCCAGCAGCCCACAGGGCGGGAGCTCTGGGGCCAACGTCCTGACTTTC. The encoded protein is CASSPQGGSSGANVLTF. The chain employs TRBV5-1 and TRBJ2-6; TRBD2 might be the D (7 bases). Trimming cost V 4 bases and J 0 bases, with 14 bases left between them. CDR3 length: 17 amino acids. Germline loops: CDR1 SGHRS, CDR2 YFSETQ.